Following are 13 T cell receptor beta chains from one sample sequenced in a study of CD8+ T cells in alopecia areata. Extracted RNA was reverse transcribed, and the resulting cDNA served as sequencing template. Data came from immunoSEQ multiplex PCR; TCRdb stores just in-frame clones and leaves some out. This sample has under 250,000 clones; 57% occur once, and the top ten carry 0.45%. Specimen: CD4+ T cells sorted from blood, collected at week 0. These receptors originate from a human donor with alopecia areata.

The chain employs TRBV11-1 and TRBJ1-6; D gene uncertain. CDR3 length: 13 residues. CDR1 is SGHAT, CDR2 FQDESV, per germline (reference sequence). Trimming left V 2 bases short and J 7 bases short, with 6 bases between. CDR3 sequence reads: CASSLLLNSPLHF. In nucleotides, the CDR3 is TGTGCCAGCAGCTTACTGCTAAATTCACCCCTCCACTTT.

This clone was recorded a few times. The sample contains more than one DNA sequence encoding this CDR3. This chain connects TRBV7-3 to TRBJ2-1, with 7 positions matching TRBD2. Germline-derived CDR1 and CDR2 are SGHTA and FQGTGA. This CDR3 contains 15 residues. V was clipped by 2 bases and J by 9 bases; unmatched bases: 10. CDR3 sequence reads: CASSLGRVGVAEQFF. The CDR3 DNA reads as TGTGCCAGCAGCTTAGGGAGGGTGGGGGTGGCTGAGCAGTTCTTC.

As regards this clone: No conserved phenylalanine or tryptophan ends this CDR3, so it is likely a read error. It is unclear where the CDR3 begins or ends on the DNA, so no DNA is shown, and the CDR3 is as TCRdb lists it. The chain joins TRBV30 to TRBJ2-3; the table calls TRBD2, which could not be checked here. The CDR3 has 11 residues if both end residues are counted. Germline lookup yields CDR1 GTSNPN and CDR2 SVGIG (reference sequence). CDR3 residues: CAWSVSAFLSL.

This chain links TRBV5-1 with TRBJ1-1; D is unresolved. Germline lookup yields CDR1 SGHRS and CDR2 YFSETQ. V lost 0 bases and J lost 3, with 6 bases in between. This CDR3 is 13 amino acids long. CDR3 DNA: TGCGCCAGCAGCTTGGATGGGGACACTGAAGCTTTCTTT. Translating gives CASSLDGDTEAFF.

The V gene is TRBV2, the J gene TRBJ2-1, with 8 bases identical to TRBD2. CDR1 SNHLY and CDR2 FYNNEI come from the germline V gene. This CDR3 region has 13 residues. The ends lost 7 bases at V and 5 bases at J; junction bases unmatched: 4. CDR3 nucleotide sequence: TGTGCCAGCATGGCGGGGGGAAACAATGAGCAGTTCTTC. Its protein product is CASMAGGNNEQFF.

The chain links TRBV29-1 to TRBJ2-7; D remains ambiguous. Germline V gives CDR1 SQVTM, CDR2 ANQGSEA. This CDR3 is built from 11 residues. V dropped 5 bases and J dropped 6 bases, with 11 bases sitting between them. CDR3 amino acids: CSVFGLREQYF. DNA for the CDR3: TGCAGCGTTTTCGGGCTCCGCGAGCAGTACTTC.

V gene TRBV2 combines with J gene TRBJ2-1, with 12 bases fitting TRBD1. CDR1 is SNHLY, CDR2 FYNNEI, per germline. The CDR3 runs to 18 residues. Trimming removed 6 bases from V and 1 base from J; junction bases left unmatched: 10. CDR3 nucleotides: TGTGCCAGCAGGACCGGGACAGGGGGCTATACTTCCTACAATGAGCAGTTCTTC. Its protein product is CASRTGTGGYTSYNEQFF.

The V and J genes are TRBV6-6 and TRBJ2-7; D is perhaps TRBD1 (6 bases). There are 14 residues in the CDR3. Trimming removed 6 bases from V and 4 bases from J, with 16 bases in between. Germline V CDR1 and CDR2: MNHNY, SVGAGI (reference sequence). CDR3 sequence (DNA): TGTGCCAGCAGACGTACAGGGATGGGGTACGAGCAGTACTTC. This gives the protein CASRRTGMGYEQYF.

The chain recombines TRBV6-1 with TRBJ2-7; TRBD1 or TRBD2 may be the D gene (6 bases each). There are 13 residues in the CDR3. V lost 4 bases to trimming and J lost 6 bases, with 13 bases between them. Per germline, CDR1 MNHNS and CDR2 SASEGT. The CDR3, as DNA: TGTGCCAGCAGTGGGGGGGCCCTTAGCGAGCAGTACTTC. Translating gives CASSGGALSEQYF.

The J gene is TRBJ1-2, the V gene TRBV29-1, with a weak D call TRBD1 (5 bases). Per germline, CDR1 SQVTM and CDR2 ANQGSEA. The ends were cut back, 1 base at V and 4 bases at J, with 16 bases in the middle. CDR3 length: 15 residues. The CDR3 spells CSVEVQGPASYGYTF. The CDR3 DNA sequence: TGCAGCGTTGAAGTTCAGGGTCCCGCTAGCTATGGCTACACCTTC.

A remark on this clone: At one boundary the junction diverges from the germline segment, which might be a read error. Different DNA sequences within this sample yield the same CDR3. Here the CDR3 reads CASSVRLFGEQYF. The CDR3 DNA sequence: TGTGCCAGTAGCGTTCGACTTTTCGGGGAGCAGTACTTC. The V gene is TRBV9, the J gene TRBJ2-7, with D possibly TRBD2 on 5 matching bases. From germline, CDR1 is SGDLS and CDR2 YYNGEE. The CDR3 loop spans 13 amino acids. Variable domain in full (rest from reference TRBV9 and TRBJ2-7): DSGVTQTPKHLITATGQRVTLRCSPRSGDLSVYWYQQSLDQGLQFLIQYYNGEERAKGNILERFSAQQFPDLHSELNLSSLELGDSALYFCASSVRLFGEQYFGPGTRLTVT.

This clone has only a few counts. The chain is built from TRBV7-2 and TRBJ2-1, with D tentatively TRBD2 (5 bases). The germline CDR1 and CDR2 sequences are SGHTA and FQGNSA. The CDR3 contains 18 residues. V was trimmed by 1 base and J by 0 bases, leaving 16 bases between them. The CDR3 coding sequence is TGTGCCAGCAGCTTAGGGAAGAGCCGGGGAAGCTCCTACAATGAGCAGTTCTTC. It is translated as CASSLGKSRGSSYNEQFF.

The rearrangement links TRBV29-1 to TRBJ2-2; no definite D call. The germline gives CDR1 SQVTM, CDR2 ANQGSEA. Trimming removed 2 bases from V and 5 bases from J, with 6 bases in between. CDR3 size: 12 residues. CDR3 nucleotide sequence: TGCAGCGTTGAATTGGGAACCGGGGAGCTGTTTTTT. This encodes CSVELGTGELFF.